A single sample gave rise to the 29 T cell receptor beta chains below, sequenced in a study of cytomegalovirus exposure and HLA in healthy donors. In the PCR, 60 Vbeta and 13 Jbeta primers were used. The data were produced by immunoSEQ multiplex PCR, yet TCRdb's version contains in-frame clones alone and is incomplete. The data show 130,000 or so clones, 65% to 85% seen once. Source material: PBMCs. Source of these receptors: a woman aged 18-29 years in good health and CMV-seronegative.

J is TRBJ2-1 and V is TRBV6-1; 13 bases match TRBD2. The CDR3 runs 13 residues. Germline CDR1 MNHNS, CDR2 SASEGT. The V and J ends lost 1 base and 15 bases, in that order; junction bases with no gene match: 3. The CDR3 region is CASSEGTSGSVFF. The CDR3 DNA reads as TGTGCCAGCAGTGAAGGGACTAGCGGGAGTGTGTTCTTC.

The V call is TRBV5-1, the J call TRBJ2-3; 13 nucleotides align to TRBD2. Germline-derived CDR1 and CDR2 are SGHRS and YFSETQ. This CDR3 is built from 16 residues. The trim removed 4 bases at V and 3 bases at J, leaving 5 bases unmatched. CDR3 nucleotide sequence: TGCGCCAGCAGCCCCCGACTAGCGGGAGGTACAGATACGCAGTATTTT. It codes for CASSPRLAGGTDTQYF.

CDR3 DNA: TGCAGCGTTTTTGGAGAGGCCTACGAGCAGTACTTC. Protein product: CSVFGEAYEQYF. The V call is TRBV29-1, the J call TRBJ2-7; no reliable D call. CDR1 SQVTM and CDR2 ANQGSEA come from the germline V gene. The V end lost 5 bases, the J end lost 2 bases, and 10 bases lay between the germline ends. CDR3 length: 12 amino acids.

The CDR3, as DNA: TGTGCCAGCAGTGCTACTAGCGGGAGCTCCTACGAGCAGTACTTC. This translates into CASSATSGSSYEQYF. The chain carries TRBV6-1 and TRBJ2-5, with 11 positions matching TRBD2. Near its end, the DNA agrees better with TRBJ2-7, so the J call may be wrong. Germline V CDR1 and CDR2: MNHNS, SASEGT. The CDR3 consists of 15 residues.

A few counts support this clone. The gene calls are TRBV20-1 and TRBJ1-1, with D uncertain. The CDR3 contains 11 residues. Deletions cut 3 bases from V and 8 bases from J, with 10 bases between. Germline V gives CDR1 DFQATT, CDR2 SNEGSKA (reference sequence). In DNA form, the CDR3 reads TGCAGTGCTAGGGAGGCGGGGGAAGCTTTCTTT. Amino acid sequence: CSAREAGEAFF.

The count of this clone is one. This chain links TRBV6-5 with TRBJ2-1; possibly TRBD1 for D (6 bases). V dropped 0 bases and J dropped 9 bases, with 6 bases sitting between them. This CDR3 is 12 amino acids long. Per germline, CDR1 MNHEY and CDR2 SVGAGI. The CDR3 coding sequence is TGTGCCAGCAGTTACTCCAGGGGTGAGCAGTTCTTC. Its protein product is CASSYSRGEQFF.

This chain uses TRBV2 with TRBJ2-3, with 7 bases aligning to TRBD2. Germline V gives CDR1 SNHLY, CDR2 FYNNEI. V was pared by 5 bases and J by 1 base, with 6 bases of the junction left unmatched. The CDR3 loop spans 15 amino acids. CDR3 nucleotide sequence: TGTGCCAGCAGTTCAGACGGGAGGCGCACAGATACGCAGTATTTT. This encodes CASSSDGRRTDTQYF.

This clone was counted once. The V gene is TRBV30, the J gene TRBJ1-2; 9 nucleotides align to TRBD1. The germline V gene encodes CDR1 GTSNPN and CDR2 SVGIG (reference sequence). CDR3 length equals 15 residues. With V trimmed by 1 base and J by 8 bases, 11 bases remained unmatched. This CDR3 is CAWSGGLTGGEGYTF. The CDR3 DNA reads as TGTGCCTGGAGTGGGGGACTTACAGGGGGCGAGGGCTACACCTTC.

In this sample, this clone turned up once. The genes are TRBV27 and TRBJ1-2, with a weak D call TRBD1 (5 bases). V gave up 5 bases and J gave up 4 bases, with 17 bases separating them. The CDR3 has 15 residues. Germline V gene sequence: CDR1 MNHEY, CDR2 SMNVEV (reference sequence). The CDR3 DNA follows: TGTGCCAGCAGTCGCGGGACCCAGAGATCCTATGGCTACACCTTC. The encoded protein is CASSRGTQRSYGYTF.

The V and J genes are TRBV5-4 and TRBJ1-1, with 7 bases that match TRBD1. The junction had 8 bases not matched to a gene; V was cut back by 3 bases and J by 0 bases. The CDR3 contains 16 residues. Per the germline V gene, CDR1 is SGHNT and CDR2 is YYREEE (reference sequence). The CDR3 is CASSSVGQRMNTEAFF. The CDR3 DNA follows: TGTGCCAGCAGCTCGGTGGGACAGCGAATGAACACTGAAGCTTTCTTT. Using reference TRBV5-4 and TRBJ1-1 for the parts outside the CDR3, the full variable domain is ETGVTQSPTHLIKTRGQQVTLRCSSQSGHNTVSWYQQALGQGPQFIFQYYREEENGRGNFPPRFSGLQFPNYSSELNVNALELDDSALYLCASSSVGQRMNTEAFFGQGTRLTVV.

The J gene is TRBJ1-2, the V gene TRBV30; weak D call: TRBD1 (5 bases). V gave up 3 bases and J gave up 10 bases, with 18 bases separating them. CDR3 length equals 13 residues. CDR1 GTSNPN and CDR2 SVGIG come from the germline V gene (reference sequence). CDR3 DNA: TGTGCCTGGAGCCTATCAGGGTCAACGGCCTACACCTTC. This sequence encodes CAWSLSGSTAYTF.

This clone was detected a few times. This chain connects TRBV5-8 to TRBJ2-7; 8 bases are a match to TRBD2. The trim removed 4 bases at V and 3 bases at J, leaving 9 bases unmatched. The CDR3 extends over 15 amino acids. Germline V lookup: CDR1 SGHTS, CDR2 YDEGEE. For the CDR3, the DNA is TGTGCCAGCAGCCGGGCAGCGGGAGCCTTCTACGAGCAGTACTTC. Amino acids: CASSRAAGAFYEQYF.

This sequence joins TRBV5-1 and TRBJ2-5; 7 bases match TRBD2. Germline V CDR1 and CDR2: SGHRS, YFSETQ. V shed 7 bases, J shed 1 base, and the junction held 10 bases outside the gene matches. The CDR3 loop spans 15 amino acids. CDR3 DNA: TGCGCCAGCTCCCGCGGGCTAGCGGCCCAAGAGACCCAGTACTTC. Amino acid sequence: CASSRGLAAQETQYF.

In regard to this clone: Compared with germline, one end of the junction differs, possibly owing to a read error. The chain couples TRBV7-8 to TRBJ2-3; 10 nucleotides match TRBD2. The CDR3 has 14 residues. Germline assignment: CDR1 SGHVS and CDR2 FQNEAQ. This CDR3 is CASSLAGDSDTQYF. The CDR3 DNA sequence: TGTGCCAGCAGCCTAGCGGGAGATTCAGATACGCAGTATTTT.

The chain carries TRBV14 and TRBJ2-5; no reliable D call. V shed 0 bases and J shed 4 bases, with 6 bases lying between them. In germline, CDR1 is SGHDN, CDR2 FVKESK. The CDR3 covers 13 residues. CDR3 coding DNA: TGTGCCAGCAGCCAAGATCTAGGAGAGACCCAGTACTTC. Protein: CASSQDLGETQYF. Drawing the rest from reference TRBV14 and TRBJ2-5, the complete variable domain is EAGVTQFPSHSVIEKGQTVTLRCDPISGHDNLYWYRRVMGKEIKFLLHFVKESKQDESGMPNNRFLAERTGGTYSTLKVQPAELEDSGVYFCASSQDLGETQYFGPGTRLLVL.

The V gene is TRBV6-1, the J gene TRBJ2-7, with 8 positions matching TRBD1. V lost 3 bases and J lost 6; bases outside the gene matches: 10. CDR3 size: 15 residues. CDR1 is MNHNS and CDR2 is SASEGT in the germline V gene. The CDR3 DNA reads TGTGCCAGCAGTGAGTGGCAGGGGGCCGAGGGCGAGCAGTACTTC. This sequence encodes CASSEWQGAEGEQYF.

V gene TRBV29-1 combines with J gene TRBJ1-1; D is undetermined. CDR1 is SQVTM and CDR2 is ANQGSEA in the germline V gene. This CDR3 contains 12 residues. V was shortened by 6 bases and J by 5 bases, with 13 bases between the two germline ends. The CDR3 DNA follows: TGCAGCGTGCGGACGGGAGGGACTGAAGCTTTCTTT. Amino acid sequence: CSVRTGGTEAFF.

The chain has TRBV30 and TRBJ1-1; D not certain. Looked up from germline, CDR1 is GTSNPN and CDR2 is SVGIG (reference sequence). V lost 3 bases, J lost 7 bases, and 15 bases lay in between. The CDR3 loop spans 13 amino acids. CDR3 nucleotide sequence: TGTGCCTGGAGAATCCGAGTGGGCCTTGAAGCTTTCTTT. As protein: CAWRIRVGLEAFF.

This clone has a handful of counts. The gene calls are TRBV30 and TRBJ1-1; a possible D gene is TRBD1 (6 bases). The CDR3 sequence is 11 residues long. V was cut by 0 bases and J by 8 bases, with 7 bases left in between. CDR1 is GTSNPN and CDR2 is SVGIG in the germline V gene (reference sequence). CDR3 in amino acids: CAWSVTGEAFF. In DNA, the CDR3 is TGTGCCTGGAGTGTTACAGGGGAAGCTTTCTTT.

The chain recombines TRBV13 with TRBJ2-7, with 9 bases lining up with TRBD2. The CDR3 runs to 18 residues. Germline trimming cut 0 bases from V and 1 base from J; bases unmatched to any gene: 10. The germline V gene encodes CDR1 PRHDT and CDR2 FYEKMQ (reference sequence). The CDR3 DNA reads as TGTGCCAGCAGCTTAGGAGTAGCGGGAGACCTACAGTCCTACGAGCAGTACTTC. The encoded protein is CASSLGVAGDLQSYEQYF.

This chain joins TRBV6-5 and TRBJ1-1; no reliable D call. The CDR3 is made up of 12 amino acids. V was trimmed by 5 bases and J by 5 bases, leaving 9 bases between them. Germline values: CDR1 MNHEY, CDR2 SVGAGI. Here the CDR3 reads CASSDRWTEAFF. DNA for the CDR3: TGTGCCAGCAGTGATAGATGGACTGAAGCTTTCTTT.

This chain uses TRBV7-9 with TRBJ2-6, with D hard to call. V was pared by 2 bases and J by 1 base, with 12 bases between. The CDR3 consists of 17 residues. The germline V gene encodes CDR1 SEHNR and CDR2 FQNEAQ (reference sequence). In DNA, the CDR3 is TGTGCCAGCAGCTTAAAACTATTCTATTCTGGGGCCAACGTCCTGACTTTC. Translation gives CASSLKLFYSGANVLTF.

The chain links TRBV29-1 to TRBJ2-2, with D tentatively TRBD1 (5 bases). There are 13 residues in the CDR3. Germline lookup yields CDR1 SQVTM and CDR2 ANQGSEA. V was trimmed by 5 bases and J by 3 bases, leaving 10 bases between them. The CDR3 bases are TGCAGCGTTTTGGAAGGGGACACCGGGGAGCTGTTTTTT. It codes for CSVLEGDTGELFF.

The gene calls are TRBV6-1 and TRBJ2-5; tentatively, D is TRBD1 (5 bases). The CDR3 is 13 amino acids. V was shortened by 4 bases and J by 4 bases, with 10 bases between the two germline ends. Germline loops: CDR1 MNHNS, CDR2 SASEGT. The CDR3 DNA reads as TGTGCCAGCAGTGTAGGGGAAGCAGAGACCCAGTACTTC. This translates into CASSVGEAETQYF.

V gene TRBV7-8 combines with J gene TRBJ2-7; 8 bases fit TRBD2. CDR3 size: 14 residues. With V trimmed by 4 bases and J by 5 bases, 7 bases remained unmatched. Germline V lookup: CDR1 SGHVS, CDR2 FQNEAQ. The CDR3 is CASSSIAGKHEQYF. For the CDR3, the DNA is TGTGCCAGCAGCTCTATAGCGGGAAAGCACGAGCAGTACTTC.

This sequence joins TRBV5-4 and TRBJ1-2; no clear D gene. V was cut by 4 bases and J by 5 bases, with 18 bases left in between. The germline V gene has CDR1 SGHNT and CDR2 YYREEE (reference sequence). CDR3 length: 15 amino acids. CDR3 nucleotides: TGTGCCAGCAGCGTAGAATTTCATTCTCCTTATGGCTACACCTTC. Its translation: CASSVEFHSPYGYTF. The full variable domain, with the rest looked up from reference TRBV5-4 and TRBJ1-2, is ETGVTQSPTHLIKTRGQQVTLRCSSQSGHNTVSWYQQALGQGPQFIFQYYREEENGRGNFPPRFSGLQFPNYSSELNVNALELDDSALYLCASSVEFHSPYGYTFGSGTRLTVV.

CDR3 residues: CASSLGLAGVGSYNEQFF. CDR3 bases: TGCGCCAGCAGCTTGGGACTAGCGGGAGTAGGGTCCTACAATGAGCAGTTCTTC. The chain has TRBV5-1 and TRBJ2-1; 12 bases match TRBD2. V shed 0 bases, J shed 1 base, and the junction held 5 bases outside the gene matches. The germline gives CDR1 SGHRS, CDR2 YFSETQ. This CDR3 spans 18 amino acids.

This chain connects TRBV19 to TRBJ2-1; TRBD2 matches 7 bases. The J segment lost 10 bases and the V segment lost 4 bases, leaving 10 bases of the junction unmatched. The CDR3 consists of 14 residues. Germline lookup yields CDR1 LNHDA and CDR2 SQIVND (reference sequence). DNA for the CDR3: TGTGCCAGTAGTACTCCGGGAGGCGGCGGGGAGCAGTTCTTC. This sequence encodes CASSTPGGGGEQFF. Full variable domain (outside the CDR3, taken from reference TRBV19 and TRBJ2-1): DGGITQSPKYLFRKEGQNVTLSCEQNLNHDAMYWYRQDPGQGLRLIYYSQIVNDFQKGDIAEGYSVSREKKESFPLTVTSAQKNPTAFYLCASSTPGGGGEQFFGPGTRLTVL.

This clone was recorded a few times. The chain is built from TRBV29-1 and TRBJ2-7; D is possibly TRBD1 (6 bases). CDR3 length equals 12 residues. The V end lost 4 bases, the J end lost 5 bases, and 12 bases lay between the germline ends. Germline V gene lookup returns CDR1 SQVTM and CDR2 ANQGSEA. For the CDR3, the DNA is TGCAGCGTTGCAACAGGGTGGGACGAGCAGTACTTC. Translating gives CSVATGWDEQYF.